These T cell receptor beta chains were read from a single sample in a study of cytomegalovirus exposure and HLA in healthy donors. TCRdb's copy holds only in-frame clones and misses some; the assay was immunoSEQ multiplex PCR. The table lists around 50,000 clones, just under 85% of them singletons, with 1.7% in the top ten. The specimen was PBMCs. The receptors come from a man aged 40-49 years in good health and CMV-seronegative. Each CDR3 is given with its conserved first and last residue. Each record gives: CDR3 DNA, CDR3 protein, D gene, V gene, clone size, CDR3 length, J gene. The D gene is left open where the match is weak. Size is stated for part of the rows, as once, few or many counts, or as a class when the clone is expanded.

TGTGCCAGCAGCTTCTGGGGGCAGCTAAATGAGCAGTTCTTC,CASSFWGQLNEQFF,NA,TRBV7-8,NA,14,TRBJ2-1
TGCGCCAGCAGCCAAGGCCGGACAGGGGGCGCAAACACCGGGGAGCTGTTTTTT,CASSQGRTGGANTGELFF,TRBD1,TRBV4-3,NA,18,TRBJ2-2
TGTGCCATCAGGACTAGCGGGGGGGTTCATGATGAGCAGTTCTTC,CAIRTSGGVHDEQFF,TRBD2,TRBV10-3,NA,15,TRBJ2-1
TGTGCCAGCAGCTTAGGACTAGCGGGGTCGGCAGATACGCAGTATTTT,CASSLGLAGSADTQYF,TRBD2,TRBV11-2,NA,16,TRBJ2-3
TGTGCCATCTTAAGCTCGGGCACCGGGGAGCTGTTTTTT,CAILSSGTGELFF,NA,TRBV10-3,NA,13,TRBJ2-2
TGCGCCAGCAGCCGGGGGATCCCTGGAAACACCATATATTTT,CASSRGIPGNTIYF,NA,TRBV5-1,NA,14,TRBJ1-3
TGTGCCAGCATAAGTAGCAGGGGAAAGAACTATGGCTACACCTTC,CASISSRGKNYGYTF,NA,TRBV6-6,NA,15,TRBJ1-2
TGTGCCACCAAGGAACAGGGATGGGCTGAAAAACTGTTTTTT,CATKEQGWAEKLFF,NA,TRBV15,NA,14,TRBJ1-4
TGTGCCTGGGAACCGCGGACAGGGGCCAATTCACCCCTCCACTTT,CAWEPRTGANSPLHF,TRBD1,TRBV30,NA,15,TRBJ1-6
TGTGCCAGCAGGCCTCTAAGGACAGGGGGCAATCAGCCCCAGCATTTT,CASRPLRTGGNQPQHF,TRBD1,TRBV6-6,few,16,TRBJ1-5
TGTGCCACCAGCAGAATCAGGGGGGTAACTTATGGCTACACCTTC,CATSRIRGVTYGYTF,TRBD1,TRBV15,NA,15,TRBJ1-2
TGTGCCTGGAGTGTATCCGGGACAGGGTCCGGAAACACCATATATTTT,CAWSVSGTGSGNTIYF,TRBD1,TRBV30,NA,16,TRBJ1-3
TGTGCCTGGAGAGTACAGGGAAGCACCGGGGAGCTGTTTTTT,CAWRVQGSTGELFF,NA,TRBV30,NA,14,TRBJ2-2
TGTGCCAGCAGCCAAGTAGGGACTAGCGGGGGGTCCAATGAGCAGTTCTTC,CASSQVGTSGGSNEQFF,TRBD2,TRBV4-2,NA,17,TRBJ2-1
TGTGCCAGCAGCGCCCACCCCGGACAGGGAGCTAACTATGGCTACACCTTC,CASSAHPGQGANYGYTF,TRBD1,TRBV9,NA,17,TRBJ1-2
TGTGCCAGCAGCTTGGGGCAGGGGTACAATGAGCAGTTCTTC,CASSLGQGYNEQFF,NA,TRBV5-4,NA,14,TRBJ2-1
TGTGCCAGCAGTACCTACAGGGGGAGGAATGACAATGAGCAGTTCTTC,CASSTYRGRNDNEQFF,TRBD1,TRBV27,NA,16,TRBJ2-1
TGTGCCAGTAGTATTCAGGGGGCCGCACGCAATCAGCCCCAGCATTTT,CASSIQGAARNQPQHF,TRBD1,TRBV19,NA,16,TRBJ1-5
TGTGCCAGCAGCTTGGTCGGACGGGATAACTATGGCTACACCTTC,CASSLVGRDNYGYTF,NA,TRBV5-6,NA,15,TRBJ1-2
TGTGCCAGCAGGAAAGGGGTTAGTGAGCAGTTCTTC,CASRKGVSEQFF,NA,TRBV5-4,NA,12,TRBJ2-1
TGTGCCAGCAGCTATTCTAGCGGGGGATTCTACGAGCAGTACTTC,CASSYSSGGFYEQYF,TRBD2,TRBV7-2,NA,15,TRBJ2-7
TGTGCCATCAGGGCCCTAGCGGGGGGGCGCGAGACCCAGTACTTC,CAIRALAGGRETQYF,TRBD2,TRBV10-3,NA,15,TRBJ2-5
TGTGCCAGCAGTTTAGGTTCCGGGACAGGGACCTACAATGAGCAGTTCTTC,CASSLGSGTGTYNEQFF,TRBD1,TRBV27,NA,17,TRBJ2-1
TGTGCCAGCAGCACAAGACAGGGGAACACTGAAGCTTTCTTT,CASSTRQGNTEAFF,TRBD1,TRBV11-2,once,14,TRBJ1-1
TGCGCCAGCAGCTTTAACAGGGGGAACGATCCCTCAGATACGCAGTATTTT,CASSFNRGNDPSDTQYF,TRBD1,TRBV5-1,NA,17,TRBJ2-3
TGTGCCAGCAGTGATCCAGGGAATGAGCAGTTCTTC,CASSDPGNEQFF,NA,TRBV6-1,NA,12,TRBJ2-1
TGTGCCAGCAGCTTCTGGGCAAACACCGGGGAGCTGTTTTTT,CASSFWANTGELFF,NA,TRBV7-8,NA,14,TRBJ2-2
TGTGCCAGCGCCGGGGGACCCACAGATACGCAGTATTTT,CASAGGPTDTQYF,NA,TRBV9,NA,13,TRBJ2-3
TGTGCCTGGACTTCCAGCGGGGCAAGCACAGATACGCAGTATTTT,CAWTSSGASTDTQYF,TRBD2,TRBV30,few,15,TRBJ2-3
TGTGCCAGCTCCGCAAGCGGTGGGACAGGGGAAGAGACCCAGTACTTC,CASSASGGTGEETQYF,TRBD1,TRBV18,NA,16,TRBJ2-5
TGTGCCAGCAGTGAATCGTCTTTCAATGAGCAGTTCTTC,CASSESSFNEQFF,NA,TRBV6-1,NA,13,TRBJ2-1
TGTGCCAGCTCACCAAGTCGACTAGCGGGGGTCGCGGGAACACAAGAGACCCAGTACTTC,CASSPSRLAGVAGTQETQYF,TRBD2,TRBV18,NA,20,TRBJ2-5
TGCGCCAGCAGCTCCACCGGGGGCTCCTACGAGCAGTACTTC,CASSSTGGSYEQYF,NA,TRBV5-1,few,14,TRBJ2-7
TGTGCCAGCAGCAGAAACACCGGGGAGCTGTTTTTT,CASSRNTGELFF,NA,TRBV6-5,NA,12,TRBJ2-2
TGTGCCAGCAGCATTGGAACACAGGGCCTGAACACTGAAGCTTTCTTT,CASSIGTQGLNTEAFF,NA,TRBV7-8,NA,16,TRBJ1-1
TGTGCCAGCTCCCCTAAGACAGGGGCGAATGGCTACACCTTC,CASSPKTGANGYTF,TRBD1,TRBV18,NA,14,TRBJ1-2